Listed here are 25 T cell receptor beta chains from one sample, sequenced in a study of OX40 agonist ivuxolimab in advanced cancers. Profiling relied on immunoSEQ multiplex PCR, and the TCRdb table lists in-frame clones only, not all of them. The top ten clones hold 1.1% of a sample with 130,000 or so clones, about nine tenths of them seen once. This material consisted of CD4+ or CD8+ T cells sorted from blood, taken in a trial of the OX40 agonist ivuxolimab. These receptors were taken from an adult with an advanced solid tumor such as melanoma, head and neck, liver or kidney cancer.

V and J are TRBV27 and TRBJ2-7; 7 nucleotides align to TRBD1. V was clipped by 4 bases and J by 6 bases; unmatched bases: 9. The CDR3 consists of 14 residues. The germline CDR1 and CDR2 sequences are MNHEY and SMNVEV (reference sequence). The CDR3 region has the DNA TGTGCCAGCAGTTCCCCCTCGTACAGGGGCGAGCAGTACTTC. This encodes CASSSPSYRGEQYF.

The chain recombines TRBV5-1 with TRBJ2-1; perhaps TRBD2 as D (5 bases). V gave up 0 bases and J gave up 3 bases, with 10 bases separating them. CDR1 is SGHRS, CDR2 YFSETQ, per germline. This CDR3 contains 15 residues. Here the CDR3 reads CASSLGGIGYNEQFF. In DNA form, the CDR3 reads TGCGCCAGCAGCTTGGGAGGGATCGGCTACAATGAGCAGTTCTTC. The whole variable domain, filled in from reference TRBV5-1 and TRBJ2-1, reads KAGVTQTPRYLIKTRGQQVTLSCSPISGHRSVSWYQQTPGQGLQFLFEYFSETQRNKGNFPGRFSGRQFSNSRSEMNVSTLELGDSALYLCASSLGGIGYNEQFFGPGTRLTVL.

The chain has TRBV9 and TRBJ1-2, with no clear D. Germline loops: CDR1 SGDLS, CDR2 YYNGEE. The CDR3 is 12 residues long. Trimming removed 3 bases at V and 2 bases at J, with 5 bases between. CDR3 sequence: CASSGENYGYTF. CDR3 nucleotide sequence: TGTGCCAGCAGCGGGGAAAACTATGGCTACACCTTC.

This sequence joins TRBV2 and TRBJ1-5; maybe TRBD1 (5 bases). Trimming removed 6 bases from V and 0 bases from J, with 12 bases in between. Germline loops: CDR1 SNHLY, CDR2 FYNNEI. The CDR3 has 15 residues. In DNA form, the CDR3 reads TGTGCCAGCAGGGGGTCGGGGGGTAGCAATCAGCCCCAGCATTTT. It translates to CASRGSGGSNQPQHF.

V and J are TRBV2 and TRBJ2-5, with TRBD2 matching 8 bases. CDR1 and CDR2 from the germline V gene are SNHLY and FYNNEI. The J segment lost 6 bases and the V segment lost 0 bases, leaving 9 bases of the junction unmatched. The CDR3 extends over 16 amino acids. The DNA of the CDR3 is TGTGCCAGCAGTGAAGCAATGGGCGGGAGGCCGAAGACCCAGTACTTC. This translates into CASSEAMGGRPKTQYF.

The genes are TRBV28 and TRBJ1-4, with D unresolved. The CDR3 loop spans 14 amino acids. V lost 5 bases and J 0 bases, leaving 7 bases between the germline ends. The germline V gene has CDR1 MDHEN and CDR2 SYDVKM. CDR3 protein: CASSEDATNEKLFF. The CDR3 DNA is TGTGCCAGCAGTGAAGATGCAACTAATGAAAAACTGTTTTTT.

The V and J genes are TRBV25-1 and TRBJ2-7; no definite D call. The CDR3 totals 12 residues. V shed 6 bases and J shed 3 bases, with 9 bases lying between them. The germline CDR1 and CDR2 sequences are MGHDK and SYGVNS. The CDR3 here is CASSRVGYEQYF. In DNA, the CDR3 is TGTGCCAGCAGCCGTGTGGGCTACGAGCAGTACTTC.

The J gene is TRBJ2-2, the V gene TRBV5-1, with 13 bases lining up with TRBD2. The CDR3 runs to 16 residues. The germline V gene encodes CDR1 SGHRS and CDR2 YFSETQ. The trim removed 4 bases at V and 6 bases at J, leaving 6 bases unmatched. The CDR3 reads CASSTRTSGSSGELFF. CDR3 DNA sequence: TGCGCCAGCAGCACCCGGACTAGCGGGAGTTCCGGGGAGCTGTTTTTT.

CDR3: CASSLRLAGDGYEQFF. CDR3 sequence (DNA): TGTGCCAGTTCTTTGCGGCTAGCGGGTGATGGGTATGAGCAGTTCTTC. This rearrangement joins TRBV19 to TRBJ2-1; 8 nucleotides line up with TRBD2. This CDR3 spans 16 amino acids. J was trimmed by 8 bases and V by 8 bases; bases with no gene match: 17. Germline V gene sequence: CDR1 LNHDA, CDR2 SQIVND (reference sequence).

The V call is TRBV5-4, the J call TRBJ2-7; weak D call: TRBD1 (6 bases). Germline V gene lookup returns CDR1 SGHNT and CDR2 YYREEE (reference sequence). The V end was cut by 5 bases, the J end by 3 bases, with 15 bases between. CDR3 length: 14 residues. CDR3 residues: CASSKGQGYYEQYF. DNA for the CDR3: TGTGCCAGCAGTAAAGGTCAGGGGTACTACGAGCAGTACTTC.

This chain joins TRBV2 and TRBJ2-1, with 13 bases matching TRBD2. The V gene end was trimmed by 2 bases and the J gene end by 9 bases; junction bases not matched to a gene: 7. The CDR3 sequence is 16 residues long. CDR1 SNHLY and CDR2 FYNNEI come from the germline V gene. DNA for the CDR3: TGTGCCAGCAGTGAATGGACTAGCGGGAGTGTGGTTGAGCAGTTCTTC. Its translation is CASSEWTSGSVVEQFF.

This clone was picked up one time. This chain connects TRBV28 to TRBJ1-5, with a possible D match to TRBD1 (5 bases). Trimming took off 7 bases at V and 1 base at J, with 14 bases between the two ends. Per the germline V gene, CDR1 is MDHEN and CDR2 is SYDVKM. CDR3 size: 15 residues. CDR3 sequence (DNA): TGTGCCAGCAATCTACATGGGGGAAGCAATCAGCCCCAGCATTTT. The encoded protein is CASNLHGGSNQPQHF.

The chain is built from TRBV6-6 and TRBJ1-5; D possibly corresponds to TRBD1 (6 bases). Germline V gene sequence: CDR1 MNHNY, CDR2 SVGAGI (reference sequence). This CDR3 has 14 residues. Trimming removed 4 bases at V and 5 bases at J, with 12 bases between. In nucleotides, the CDR3 is TGTGCCAGCAGTTCACAGGGCAAGGATCAGCCCCAGCATTTT. Its protein product is CASSSQGKDQPQHF.

V and J are TRBV19 and TRBJ1-1; D not certain. Trimming left V 5 bases short and J 3 bases short, with 10 bases between. CDR3 length: 13 amino acids. CDR1 LNHDA and CDR2 SQIVND come from the germline V gene (reference sequence). The CDR3 DNA follows: TGTGCCAGTAGTTTCGGGCGGGACACTGAAGCTTTCTTT. Its translation is CASSFGRDTEAFF.

The CDR3 nucleotides read TGTGCCAGCAGCTTAGGTTCGGGAAGGGAGACCCAGTACTTC. It yields the protein CASSLGSGRETQYF. The rearrangement links TRBV7-9 to TRBJ2-5; D might be TRBD2 (5 bases). Germline CDR1 and CDR2: SEHNR and FQNEAQ (reference sequence). CDR3 length: 14 residues. V lost 1 base and J lost 5, with 11 bases in between.

In its sample, this clone was seen once. This sequence joins TRBV4-3 and TRBJ1-3, with D unclear. The V end was cut by 0 bases, the J end by 0 bases, with 9 bases between. This CDR3 has 16 residues. Germline V gives CDR1 LGHNA, CDR2 YSLEER. The CDR3 loop is CASSQDIKSSGNTIYF. The CDR3 nucleotides are TGCGCCAGCAGCCAAGATATTAAGAGCTCTGGAAACACCATATATTTT.

V usage is TRBV28 and J usage is TRBJ2-3; D ambiguous. CDR3 length: 13 amino acids. V lost 5 bases and J 8 bases, leaving 14 bases between the germline ends. CDR1 is MDHEN, CDR2 SYDVKM, per germline. The CDR3 loop reads CASSLPLVGTQYF. CDR3 coding DNA: TGTGCCAGCAGTCTCCCCCTCGTGGGTACGCAGTATTTT.

This sequence joins TRBV18 and TRBJ2-1; D gene uncertain. The CDR3 length is 14 residues. Germline V gene data show CDR1 as KGHSH and CDR2 as LQKENI. V dropped 0 bases and J dropped 6 bases, with 9 bases sitting between them. The CDR3 protein is CASSPPSVSNEQFF. CDR3 coding DNA: TGTGCCAGCTCACCACCATCAGTTAGCAATGAGCAGTTCTTC.

The chain recombines TRBV11-2 with TRBJ1-1; 9 nucleotides match TRBD1. The CDR3 covers 17 residues. V dropped 0 bases and J dropped 4; count of bases not matched to a gene: 9. CDR1 and CDR2 from the germline V gene are SGHAT and FQNNGV. The CDR3 sequence: CASSLELQGARGTEAFF. The DNA of the CDR3 is TGTGCCAGCAGCTTAGAACTACAGGGGGCGCGTGGCACTGAAGCTTTCTTT.

The count of this clone is one. V gene TRBV18 combines with J gene TRBJ1-2; weak D call: TRBD1 (6 bases). V lost 1 base, J lost 0 bases, and 9 bases lay in between. Germline lookup yields CDR1 KGHSH and CDR2 LQKENI. This CDR3 is built from 15 residues. The CDR3 reads CASSPRTEPNYGYTF. CDR3 in DNA: TGTGCCAGCTCACCACGGACAGAACCTAACTATGGCTACACCTTC.

The V gene is TRBV28, the J gene TRBJ2-5, with 9 bases identical to TRBD1. Germline V gene lookup returns CDR1 MDHEN and CDR2 SYDVKM. With 3 bases clipped from V and 2 bases from J, the junction kept 4 bases outside the gene matches. This CDR3 has 15 residues. The CDR3 DNA reads as TGTGCCAGCAGTTTGGCGGGGACAGGGCAAGAGACCCAGTACTTC. Amino acid sequence: CASSLAGTGQETQYF.

The chain uses TRBV19 and TRBJ1-1, with D hard to call. This CDR3 is 13 amino acids long. V was cut by 7 bases and J by 1 base, with 10 bases left in between. Germline CDR1 is LNHDA and CDR2 is SQIVND (reference sequence). CDR3 residues: CASITQENTEAFF. As DNA, the CDR3 is TGTGCCAGTATTACGCAGGAGAACACTGAAGCTTTCTTT.

The chain couples TRBV18 to TRBJ2-7; 9 bases match TRBD1. Looked up from germline, CDR1 is KGHSH and CDR2 is LQKENI. Trimming cost V 2 bases and J 2 bases; bases outside gene matches: 4. The CDR3 has 15 residues. Here the CDR3 reads CASSPRTGEAYEQYF. The DNA of the CDR3 is TGTGCCAGCTCACCAAGGACAGGGGAGGCCTACGAGCAGTACTTC.

CDR3 DNA sequence: TGTGCCAGCAGCTTGCCAGGGGGGACTGAAGCTTTCTTT. Its translation is CASSLPGGTEAFF. The chain carries TRBV11-2 and TRBJ1-1, with 7 bases fitting TRBD1. The trim removed 3 bases at V and 5 bases at J, leaving 3 bases unmatched. Germline assignment: CDR1 SGHAT and CDR2 FQNNGV. The CDR3 contains 13 residues. The variable domain in full, with the rest retrieved from reference TRBV11-2 and TRBJ1-1, is EAGVAQSPRYKIIEKRQSVAFWCNPISGHATLYWYQQILGQGPKLLIQFQNNGVVDDSQLPKDRFSAERLKGVDSTLKIQPAKLEDSAVYLCASSLPGGTEAFFGQGTRLTVV.

The chain joins TRBV28 to TRBJ2-4, with 8 bases lining up with TRBD2. The V and J ends lost 3 bases and 6 bases, in that order; junction bases with no gene match: 7. The CDR3 sequence is 15 residues long. The germline CDR1 and CDR2 sequences are MDHEN and SYDVKM. CDR3 amino acids: CASSFIGRAANIQYF. The CDR3 DNA is TGTGCCAGCAGTTTTATCGGGAGGGCCGCAAACATTCAGTACTTC.